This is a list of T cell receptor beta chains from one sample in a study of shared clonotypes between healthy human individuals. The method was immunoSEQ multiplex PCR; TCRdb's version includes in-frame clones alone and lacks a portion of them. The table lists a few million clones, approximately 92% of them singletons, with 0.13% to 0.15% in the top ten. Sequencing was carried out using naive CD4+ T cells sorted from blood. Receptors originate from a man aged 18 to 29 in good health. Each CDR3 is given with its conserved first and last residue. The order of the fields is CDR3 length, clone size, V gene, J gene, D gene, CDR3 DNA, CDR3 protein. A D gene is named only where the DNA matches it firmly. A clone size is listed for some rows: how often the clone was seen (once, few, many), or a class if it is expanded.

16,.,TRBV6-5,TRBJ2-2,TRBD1,TGTGCCAGCAGTTACTCGACAGGGGCGGGCACCGGGGAGCTGTTTTTT,CASSYSTGAGTGELFF
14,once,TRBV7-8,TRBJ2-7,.,TGTGCCAGCAGCGTTACCCCGGGGTCCTACGAGCAGTACTTC,CASSVTPGSYEQYF
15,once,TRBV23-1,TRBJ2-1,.,TGCGCCAGCAGTCAGGGGACCCACTGGGGCAATGAGCAGTTCTTC,CASSQGTHWGNEQFF
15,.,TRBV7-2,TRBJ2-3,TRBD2,TGTGCCAGCAGCCCGACTAGCGGGGTTGGAGATACGCAGTATTTT,CASSPTSGVGDTQYF
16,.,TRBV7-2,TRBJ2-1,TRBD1,TGTGCCAGCAGCCTGACAGGGGAGAGGTCCTACAATGAGCAGTTCTTC,CASSLTGERSYNEQFF
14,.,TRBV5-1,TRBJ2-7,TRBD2,TGCGCCAGCAGCTTGGTAGCGGGAGCCTACGAGCAGTACTTC,CASSLVAGAYEQYF
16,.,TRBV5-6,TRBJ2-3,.,TGTGCCAGCAGCTACGATTGGGGGGGCGGCACAGATACGCAGTATTTT,CASSYDWGGGTDTQYF
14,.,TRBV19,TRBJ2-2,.,TGTGCCAGTAAGGTGACAAGTTACAACGGGGAGCTGTTTTTT,CASKVTSYNGELFF
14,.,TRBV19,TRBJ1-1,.,TGTGCCAGTAGTATCAGGGGTTTGGCCACTGAAGCTTTCTTT,CASSIRGLATEAFF
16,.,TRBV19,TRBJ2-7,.,TGTGCCAGTAGTCGAATTACAGGGAAAACCTCCTACGAGCAGTACTTC,CASSRITGKTSYEQYF
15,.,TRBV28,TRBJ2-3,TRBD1,TGTGCCAGCAGCTCCCCGGGACAGAACACAGATACGCAGTATTTT,CASSSPGQNTDTQYF
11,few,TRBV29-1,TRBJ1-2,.,TGCAGCGTTGTGAGAGGTCGTGGCTACACCTTC,CSVVRGRGYTF
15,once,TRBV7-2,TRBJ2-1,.,TGTGCCAGCAGCTTAGGGGACTCCGGTTCTCTAAAGCAGTTCTTC,CASSLGDSGSLKQFF
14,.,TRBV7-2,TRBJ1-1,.,TGTGCCAGCAGCCCGCGAGGGGGGCACACTGAAGCTTTCTTT,CASSPRGGHTEAFF
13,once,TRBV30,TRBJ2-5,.,TGTGCCTGGAGTGTATATCGGGGGGAGACCCAGTACTTC,CAWSVYRGETQYF
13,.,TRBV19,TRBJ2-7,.,TGTGCCAGTAGTTCCCCCAGGGGTTACGAGCAGTACTTC,CASSSPRGYEQYF
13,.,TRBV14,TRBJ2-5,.,TGTGCCAGCAGTCAGAGAGATAAAGAGACCCAGTACTTC,CASSQRDKETQYF
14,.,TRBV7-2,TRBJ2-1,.,TGTGCCAGCAGCTTTACTGTTAACGGGAATGAGCAGTTCTTC,CASSFTVNGNEQFF
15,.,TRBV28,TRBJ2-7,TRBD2,TGTGCCAGCAGTTTAGTAGGGCTAGCGGGCGGCGAGCAGTACTTC,CASSLVGLAGGEQYF
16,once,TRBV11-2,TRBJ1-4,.,TGTGCCAGCAGCCTCTCCCCAGGGCTGACTAATGAAAAACTGTTTTTT,CASSLSPGLTNEKLFF
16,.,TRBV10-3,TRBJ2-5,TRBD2,TGTGCCATCAGTGCCGGGACTATCCGGGGGGGCGAGACCCAGTACTTC,CAISAGTIRGGETQYF
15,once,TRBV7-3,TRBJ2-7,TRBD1,TGTGCCAGCAGCCTCCAGACAGGGGGCGACTACGAGCAGTACTTC,CASSLQTGGDYEQYF
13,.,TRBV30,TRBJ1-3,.,TGTGCCTGGAGTGAAGGGTGGGGAAACACCATATATTTT,CAWSEGWGNTIYF
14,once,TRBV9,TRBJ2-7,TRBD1,TGTGCCAGCACTCCCTGGGGCAGGGGGTACGAGCAGTACTTC,CASTPWGRGYEQYF
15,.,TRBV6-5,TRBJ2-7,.,TGTGCCAGCAGAGAACAGGGCAGGGGCCCCTACGAGCAGTACTTC,CASREQGRGPYEQYF
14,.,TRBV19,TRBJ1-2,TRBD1,TGTGCCAGTCTCCGGGACAGGGGGACTTATGGCTACACCTTC,CASLRDRGTYGYTF
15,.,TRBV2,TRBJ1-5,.,TGTGCCAGCAGTGAATTGGGAGTTGCGAATCAGCCCCAGCATTTT,CASSELGVANQPQHF
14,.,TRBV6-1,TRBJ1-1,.,TGTGCCAGCAGTGAGGCAGGGGAACGAACTGAAGCTTTCTTT,CASSEAGERTEAFF
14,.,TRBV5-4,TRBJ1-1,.,TGTGCCAGCTCCTCCGAGGTAGTAAACACTGAAGCTTTCTTT,CASSSEVVNTEAFF
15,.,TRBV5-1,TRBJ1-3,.,TGCGCCAGCAGCACGGACGGAAGCTCTGGAAACACCATATATTTT,CASSTDGSSGNTIYF
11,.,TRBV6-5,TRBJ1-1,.,TGTGCCAGCAGTATGGGAGGCAGGGCTTTCTTT,CASSMGGRAFF
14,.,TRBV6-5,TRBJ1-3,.,TGTGCCAGCAGTTACGAGGGCGGTGGAAACACCATATATTTT,CASSYEGGGNTIYF
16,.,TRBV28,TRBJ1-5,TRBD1,TGTGCCAGCAGTGAGGGACAGGAGGGCGGCAATCAGCCCCAGCATTTT,CASSEGQEGGNQPQHF
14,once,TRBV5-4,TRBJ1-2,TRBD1,TGTGCCAGCAGCGTCTCGGGACAGGGGAAGGGCTACACCTTC,CASSVSGQGKGYTF
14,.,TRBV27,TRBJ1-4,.,TGTGCCAGCAGTTTATTGGGAGGGGGGGAAAAACTGTTTTTT,CASSLLGGGEKLFF
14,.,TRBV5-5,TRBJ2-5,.,TGTGCCAGCAGCTTGGACAGGGCCCAAGAGACCCAGTACTTC,CASSLDRAQETQYF
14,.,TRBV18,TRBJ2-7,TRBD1,TGTGCCAGCTCAGGGACAGGTCAGACCTACGAGCAGTACTTC,CASSGTGQTYEQYF
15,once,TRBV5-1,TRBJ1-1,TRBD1,TGCGCCAGCAGCTTCGACAGGGGAGGGGGCACTGAAGCTTTCTTT,CASSFDRGGGTEAFF
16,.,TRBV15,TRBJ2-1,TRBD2,TGTGCCACCAGCAGACCCGGACTAGCGGGATCGGGTGAGCAGTTCTTC,CATSRPGLAGSGEQFF
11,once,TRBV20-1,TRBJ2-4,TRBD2,TGCAGTGCACCTACGGGACTAGCGGTATCTTTC,CSAPTGLAVSF
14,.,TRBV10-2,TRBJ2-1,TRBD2,TGCGCCAGCTCAGATACCGGGGAGGGGAATGAGCAGTTCTTC,CASSDTGEGNEQFF
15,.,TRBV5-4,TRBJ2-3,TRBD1,TGTGCCAGCAGCCGAGACAGGGCGGTCGCGAATACGCAGTATTTT,CASSRDRAVANTQYF
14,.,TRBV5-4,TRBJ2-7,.,TGTGCCAGCAGCTTGGCAGGGCAGGGGGGCGAGCAGTACTTC,CASSLAGQGGEQYF
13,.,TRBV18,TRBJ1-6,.,TGTGCCAGCTCGGGTCAAACCAATTCACCCCTCCACTTT,CASSGQTNSPLHF
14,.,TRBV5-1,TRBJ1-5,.,TGCGCCAGCAGCTTGGAGGGGGGGAATCAGCCCCAGCATTTT,CASSLEGGNQPQHF
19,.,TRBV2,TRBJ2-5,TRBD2,TGTGCCAGCAGTGATTACGTCCTAGCGGGGCGGCAGGGGCAAGAGACCCAGTACTTC,CASSDYVLAGRQGQETQYF
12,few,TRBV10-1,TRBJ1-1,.,TGCGCCAGCATGCAAAGGGCGGCTGAAGCTTTCTTT,CASMQRAAEAFF
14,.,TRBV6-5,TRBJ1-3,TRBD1,TGTGCCAGCAGGGACAGGGCCTCTGGAAACACCATATATTTT,CASRDRASGNTIYF
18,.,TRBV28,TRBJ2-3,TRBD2,TGTGCCAGCAGTTTCACTAGCGGGGGGGCCGGGGTCACAGATACGCAGTATTTT,CASSFTSGGAGVTDTQYF
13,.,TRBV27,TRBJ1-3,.,TGTGCCAGCAGTCTCGATCGTGGAAACACCATATATTTT,CASSLDRGNTIYF
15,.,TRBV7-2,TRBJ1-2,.,TGTGCCAGCAGCTTAGGGGGCAGAGCTAACTATGGCTACACCTTC,CASSLGGRANYGYTF
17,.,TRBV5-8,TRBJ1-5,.,TGTGCCAGCAGCTTGGTAGGGGGAACTGCGGGCAATCAGCCCCAGCATTTT,CASSLVGGTAGNQPQHF
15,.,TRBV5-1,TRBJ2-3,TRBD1,TGCGCCAGCAGCTTGTTGACAGGGGAAGAAGATACGCAGTATTTT,CASSLLTGEEDTQYF
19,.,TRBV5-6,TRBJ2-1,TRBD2,TGTGCCAGCAGCTTGGCTACAGCGGGAGTATGGAGAGGGGAGAATGAGCAGTTCTTC,CASSLATAGVWRGENEQFF